This entry lists 21 T cell receptor beta chains sequenced from one sample in a study of shared clonotypes between healthy human individuals. Terminally differentiated effector memory CD45RA+ cells were excluded from the naive CD8 cells, which were CD45RO-negative and positively selected for CCR7. TCRdb keeps only in-frame clones here, not all; method: immunoSEQ multiplex PCR. This sample carries a few million clones, just over 90% of them seen once, and the ten largest clones take around 1.7%. Input material: naive CD8+ T cells from PBMCs. These receptors all come from a man aged 18 to 35 in good health. Some clones in this sample may be carry-over from other donors' samples.

V and J are TRBV29-1 and TRBJ1-1; 7 bases fit TRBD1. V lost 4 bases to trimming and J lost 11 bases; unmatched junction nucleotides: 10. The CDR3 totals 12 residues. The germline gives CDR1 SQVTM, CDR2 ANQGSEA. For the CDR3, the DNA is TGCAGCGTTGTAGGCCCGACAGGGACGGCTTTCTTT. Encoded protein: CSVVGPTGTAFF.

This chain uses TRBV10-3 with TRBJ1-1; 8 positions match TRBD1. J lost 11 bases, V lost 8 bases, and 10 bases had no gene match. This CDR3 comprises 12 residues. Germline CDR1 is ENHRY and CDR2 is SYGVKD. CDR3 DNA: TGTGCCATCGTGGATGGACAGGGTTCGGCTTTCTTT. It yields the protein CAIVDGQGSAFF.

The chain recombines TRBV7-9 with TRBJ1-2; D unresolved. V lost 7 bases, J lost 2 bases, and 8 bases lay in between. There are 12 residues in the CDR3. The germline gives CDR1 SEHNR, CDR2 FQNEAQ (reference sequence). CDR3 sequence reads: CASTDGNYGYTF. The DNA of the CDR3 is TGTGCCAGCACCGACGGAAACTATGGCTACACCTTC.

V gene TRBV2 combines with J gene TRBJ2-7, with TRBD2 identical over 8 bases. The CDR3 is 16 residues long. From germline, CDR1 is SNHLY and CDR2 FYNNEI. V was pared by 1 base and J by 4 bases, with 9 bases of the junction left unmatched. This CDR3 reads CASSEGSSGLYYEQYF. The CDR3 bases are TGTGCCAGCAGTGAAGGGTCTAGCGGGCTTTATTACGAGCAGTACTTC.

The chain joins TRBV6-4 to TRBJ1-1; D is undetermined. From germline, CDR1 is MRHNA and CDR2 SNTAGT. The CDR3 is 12 amino acids. Trimming stripped 3 bases from V and 7 bases from J, with 9 bases between. The CDR3: CASSDGGNEAFF. CDR3 in DNA: TGTGCCAGCAGTGATGGAGGAAATGAAGCTTTCTTT.

The chain employs TRBV28 and TRBJ2-3; TRBD2 matches 7 bases. The CDR3 loop spans 15 amino acids. Per the germline V gene, CDR1 is MDHEN and CDR2 is SYDVKM. The trim removed 5 bases at V and 1 base at J, leaving 6 bases unmatched. CDR3 coding DNA: TGTGCCAGCAGTACGCTAGCGGAAGGCACAGATACGCAGTATTTT. Its translation: CASSTLAEGTDTQYF.

The genes are TRBV29-1 and TRBJ2-7; no reliable D call. Germline loops: CDR1 SQVTM, CDR2 ANQGSEA. V shed 2 bases and J shed 2 bases, with 10 bases lying between them. The CDR3 sequence is 13 residues long. In nucleotides, the CDR3 is TGCAGCGTTGAATCACAGAACGCCTACGAGCAGTACTTC. Protein sequence: CSVESQNAYEQYF.

The rearrangement uses TRBV27 and TRBJ2-1; D remains unclear. The CDR3 has 13 residues. V lost 5 bases and J 4 bases, leaving 9 bases between the germline ends. Germline V gives CDR1 MNHEY, CDR2 SMNVEV (reference sequence). CDR3 DNA: TGTGCCAGCAGTCCTAATACGTACAATGAGCAGTTCTTC. It yields the protein CASSPNTYNEQFF.

The chain links TRBV27 to TRBJ1-1; tentative D call: TRBD1 (6 bases). Per the germline V gene, CDR1 is MNHEY and CDR2 is SMNVEV (reference sequence). Trimming removed 3 bases at V and 0 bases at J, with 11 bases between. The CDR3 length is 15 residues. CDR3 protein: CASSFRGAMNTEAFF. In DNA form, the CDR3 reads TGTGCCAGCAGTTTTAGGGGGGCCATGAACACTGAAGCTTTCTTT.

This clone came up once. This chain joins TRBV30 and TRBJ2-6; either TRBD1 or TRBD2 may supply D (5 bases each). V gave up 5 bases and J gave up 0 bases, with 8 bases separating them. The CDR3 extends over 14 amino acids. The germline V gene has CDR1 GTSNPN and CDR2 SVGIG (reference sequence). The CDR3 is CAWGGLSGANVLTF. CDR3 in DNA: TGTGCCTGGGGGGGTCTCTCTGGGGCCAACGTCCTGACTTTC.

This chain's CDR3 is CASRTGRGEQYF. DNA of the CDR3: TGTGCCAGTCGTACAGGGAGGGGCGAGCAGTACTTC. The chain recombines TRBV19 with TRBJ2-7; D is possibly TRBD2 (7 bases). Germline V lookup: CDR1 LNHDA, CDR2 SQIVND (reference sequence). The CDR3 totals 12 residues. Between the trimmed V and J ends, which lost 8 bases and 6 bases, there was a span of 14 bases.

The CDR3 DNA is TGTGCCAGCTGGGGCAGGAGTAACACTGAAGCTTTCTTT. Translating gives CASWGRSNTEAFF. The rearrangement joins TRBV2 to TRBJ1-1, with D possibly TRBD1 on 5 matching bases. Germline assignment: CDR1 SNHLY and CDR2 FYNNEI. The CDR3 sequence is 13 residues long. V was cut by 8 bases and J by 2 bases, with 12 bases left in between.

The genes are TRBV23-1 and TRBJ2-2; 10 bases match TRBD1. TRBV23-1 is an ORF, with its function uncertain. Losses at the gene ends were 3 bases for V and 6 bases for J; bases not matched to a gene: 7. CDR3 length: 16 residues. The CDR3 nucleotides are TGCGCCAGCAGTCAGCCCGGGACAGGGGAACCCGGGGAGCTGTTTTTT. Translating it yields CASSQPGTGEPGELFF.

CDR3 bases: TGTGCCAGCAGTTCGAGCGGGAGGGTCTCAGCGATAGCCAAAAACATTCAGTACTTC. Protein: CASSSSGRVSAIAKNIQYF. This rearrangement joins TRBV6-7 to TRBJ2-4; TRBD2 aligns across 10 bases. TRBV6-7 is annotated as an ORF whose role is uncertain. This CDR3 spans 19 amino acids. V was pared by 4 bases and J by 0 bases, with 12 bases of the junction left unmatched.

The V call is TRBV20-1, the J call TRBJ1-2, with D unclear. CDR1 and CDR2 from the germline V gene are DFQATT and SNEGSKA (reference sequence). Trimming removed 6 bases from V and 8 bases from J, with 13 bases in between. This CDR3 region has 11 residues. CDR3 loop: CSAPLISGYTF. The CDR3 DNA reads TGCAGTGCACCACTCATTTCGGGCTACACCTTC.

J is TRBJ2-5 and V is TRBV28, with 8 bases fitting TRBD2. The CDR3 contains 16 residues. V lost 2 bases, J lost 2 bases, and 7 bases stayed unmatched. Germline loops: CDR1 MDHEN, CDR2 SYDVKM. DNA for the CDR3: TGTGCCAGCAGTTTACGGGCGGGAGGACGGCAAGAGACCCAGTACTTC. Protein sequence: CASSLRAGGRQETQYF.

This chain uses TRBV19 with TRBJ2-1; maybe TRBD1 (5 bases). The CDR3 extends over 13 amino acids. Germline CDR1 reads LNHDA; CDR2 reads SQIVND (reference sequence). V lost 5 bases and J 3 bases, leaving 8 bases between the germline ends. The CDR3, as DNA: TGTGCCAGTAGTGAAGACAGCTACAATGAGCAGTTCTTC. Protein product: CASSEDSYNEQFF.

The genes are TRBV25-1 and TRBJ2-7; 8 nucleotides align to TRBD1. This CDR3 spans 13 amino acids. Germline assignment: CDR1 MGHDK and CDR2 SYGVNS. The J segment lost 4 bases and the V segment lost 6 bases, leaving 5 bases of the junction unmatched. The CDR3 coding sequence is TGTGCCAGCAGGACAGGGGAGAAATACGAGCAGTACTTC. Translated, it gives CASRTGEKYEQYF.

Concerning this clone: Additional DNA sequences in this sample encode the identical CDR3. The rearrangement links TRBV27 to TRBJ1-1, with D maybe TRBD1 (5 bases). This CDR3 spans 13 amino acids. V was clipped by 2 bases and J by 3 bases, with 7 bases between them. Germline CDR1 is MNHEY and CDR2 is SMNVEV (reference sequence). Written as DNA, the CDR3 is TGTGCCAGCAGTTTAGTAGGGGACACTGAAGCTTTCTTT. Translated: CASSLVGDTEAFF.

The genes are TRBV27 and TRBJ2-5; 7 bases line up with TRBD2. Per the germline V gene, CDR1 is MNHEY and CDR2 is SMNVEV (reference sequence). V shed 5 bases, J shed 4 bases, and the junction held 10 bases outside the gene matches. The CDR3 covers 15 residues. The CDR3 coding sequence is TGTGCCAGCAGTCCCCGGACTAGTCTGAGAGAGACCCAGTACTTC. It is translated as CASSPRTSLRETQYF.

This chain links TRBV9 with TRBJ2-2; the match to TRBD2 covers 10 bases. Germline CDR1 is SGDLS and CDR2 is YYNGEE. V shed 6 bases, J shed 0 bases, and the junction held 8 bases outside the gene matches. The CDR3 runs to 17 residues. CDR3 coding DNA: TGTGCCAGCACGCAAGCGGGAGGGCTCGCGAACACCGGGGAGCTGTTTTTT. Its translation is CASTQAGGLANTGELFF.